This TCR beta chain comes out of a study of cytomegalovirus exposure and HLA in healthy donors. Overall study: Earlier findings included 100 million to 130 million unique TCR beta sequences obtained from some 180 million T cells. Whole-study findings and limits: A previous analysis found most TCR beta V segments productive roughly 87% or roughly 30% of the time. Reported findings show TCR beta sequences accurately forecast HLA-A and HLA-B alleles in most subjects.

The PCR contained 60 Vbeta and 13 Jbeta primers. Some clones are missing from TCRdb's copy, which holds only in-frame ones; the method was immunoSEQ multiplex PCR. The repertoire has roughly 150,000 clones, roughly 85% of them found once; the top ten carry about 6.5%. As for this clone: What it binds is not known.

The CDR3 sequence is 13 residues long. Germline V gene data show CDR1 as SGHNT and CDR2 as YENEEA. Trimming removed 5 bases from V and 4 bases from J, with 11 bases in between. Sequenced input: PBMCs. The TCR was taken from a man aged 35 to 55 in good health and CMV-seropositive. The J gene is TRBJ1-1, the V gene TRBV11-3; D is ambiguous. This CDR3 reads CASSTGDFTEAFF. CDR3 nucleotide sequence: TGTGCCAGCAGCACCGGGGATTTCACTGAAGCTTTCTTT.